The present TCR beta chain was sequenced within a study of identical twins. CDR1 is SGHVS and CDR2 is FNYEAQ in the germline V gene. There are 13 residues in the CDR3. V was trimmed by 2 bases and J by 9 bases, leaving 11 bases between them. A word on this clonotype: The antigen is undetermined.

Study results and caveats: Abundant beta clonotypes from cord blood had fewer insertions, unlike memory repertoires, which showed none. In zero-insertion analyses, partial confounding could arise from invariant MAIT and iNKT cells. Beta out-of-frame twin sharing showed a weaker excess.

A universal primer site arose from template switching, and cDNA bore unique molecular identifiers. TCRdb processed the 5' RACE reads anew with MiXCR; each CDR3 protein has one entry. The profile shows approximately 490,000 distinct CDR3 sequences, 20% to 25% of them singletons. The sample also formed part of further work on yellow fever vaccine responses in identical twins.

This chain uses TRBV7-6 with TRBJ2-1; D is possibly TRBD1 (6 bases). Sequenced input: CD4+ T cells sorted from blood. The clonotype originates from a woman younger than 35 in good health. The CDR3 spells CASSLSDRTEQFF. The DNA for the CDR3 is TGTGCCAGCAGCTTAAGCGACAGGACTGAGCAGTTCTTC.